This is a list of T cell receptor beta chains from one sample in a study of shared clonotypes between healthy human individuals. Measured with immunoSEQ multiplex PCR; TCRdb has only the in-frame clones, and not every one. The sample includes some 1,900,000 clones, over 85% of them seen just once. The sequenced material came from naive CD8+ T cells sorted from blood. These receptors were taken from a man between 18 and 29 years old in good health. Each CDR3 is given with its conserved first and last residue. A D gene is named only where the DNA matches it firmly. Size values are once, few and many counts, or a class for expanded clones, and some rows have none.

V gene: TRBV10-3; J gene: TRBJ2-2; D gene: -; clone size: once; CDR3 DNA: TGTGCCATCAGTGAGCGCCAGAACACCGGGGAGCTGTTTTTT; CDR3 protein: CAISERQNTGELFF
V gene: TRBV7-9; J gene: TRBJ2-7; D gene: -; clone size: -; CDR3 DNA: TGTGCCAGCAGCTCCTTTTTCCGCAGGGACACCTACGAGCAGTACTTC; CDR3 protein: CASSSFFRRDTYEQYF
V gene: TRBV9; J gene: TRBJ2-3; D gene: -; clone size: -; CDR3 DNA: TGTGCCAGCAGCGTTAGCAGTGGGGAGTTATACACAGATACGCAGTATTTT; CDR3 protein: CASSVSSGELYTDTQYF
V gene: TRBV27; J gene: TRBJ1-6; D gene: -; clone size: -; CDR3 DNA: TGTGCCAGCAGTGCCTCCCGGGCCTATAATTCACCCCTCCACTTT; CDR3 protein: CASSASRAYNSPLHF
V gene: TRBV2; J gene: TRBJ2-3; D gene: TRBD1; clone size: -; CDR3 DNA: TGTGCCACGACGGACAGGGGGTATACAGATACGCAGTATTTT; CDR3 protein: CATTDRGYTDTQYF
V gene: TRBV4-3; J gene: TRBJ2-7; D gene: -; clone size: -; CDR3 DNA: TGCGCCAGCAGCCAATCCCGGGACTTTTTCTACGAGCAGTACTTC; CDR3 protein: CASSQSRDFFYEQYF
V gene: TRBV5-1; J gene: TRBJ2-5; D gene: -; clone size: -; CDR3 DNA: TGCGCCAGCAGCGAATGGGGGAGCCAAGAGACCCAGTACTTC; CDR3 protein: CASSEWGSQETQYF
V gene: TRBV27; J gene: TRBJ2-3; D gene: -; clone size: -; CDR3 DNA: TGTGCCAGCACCGTAGGGGGTAGCACAGATACGCAGTATTTT; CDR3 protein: CASTVGGSTDTQYF
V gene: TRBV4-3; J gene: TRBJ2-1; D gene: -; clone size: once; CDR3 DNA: TGCGCCAGCAGCCCCTTGGGCGGGGAGCAGTTCTTC; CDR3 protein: CASSPLGGEQFF
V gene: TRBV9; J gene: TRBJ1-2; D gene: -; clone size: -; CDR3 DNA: TGTGCCAGCAGCGTAGTGCCGGGAACCTATGGCTACACCTTC; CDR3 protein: CASSVVPGTYGYTF
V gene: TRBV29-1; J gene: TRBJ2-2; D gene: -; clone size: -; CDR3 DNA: TGCAGCGTTGAAGGGATTGGGCTCGGGGAGCTGTTTTTT; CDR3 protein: CSVEGIGLGELFF
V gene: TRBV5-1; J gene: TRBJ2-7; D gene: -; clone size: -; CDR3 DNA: TGCGCCAGCAGCTTGTACGGCAATCGAAGGGACGAGCAGTACTTC; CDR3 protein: CASSLYGNRRDEQYF
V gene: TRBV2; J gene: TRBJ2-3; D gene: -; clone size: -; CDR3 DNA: TGTGCCAGCACCCCACTCGGAGACAGCGTTAGGAATACGCAGTATTTT; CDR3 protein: CASTPLGDSVRNTQYF
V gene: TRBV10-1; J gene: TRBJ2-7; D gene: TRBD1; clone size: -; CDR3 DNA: TGCGCCAGCAGTGACCAGGGACAGGGGGTCTACGAGCAGTACTTC; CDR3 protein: CASSDQGQGVYEQYF
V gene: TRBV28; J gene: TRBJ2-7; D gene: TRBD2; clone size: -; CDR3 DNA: TGTGCCAGCAGTTTATCCGGGGGGTCCTACGAGCAGTACTTC; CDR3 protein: CASSLSGGSYEQYF
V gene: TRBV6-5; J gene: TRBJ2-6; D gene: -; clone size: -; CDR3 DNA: TGTGCCAGTCGAATTGGAGGGCCTGGGGCCAACGTCCTGACTTTC; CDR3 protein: CASRIGGPGANVLTF
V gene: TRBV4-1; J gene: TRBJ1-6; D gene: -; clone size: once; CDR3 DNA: TGCGCCAGCAGATACGAACAGAGCTCCTATAATTCACCCCTCCACTTT; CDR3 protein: CASRYEQSSYNSPLHF
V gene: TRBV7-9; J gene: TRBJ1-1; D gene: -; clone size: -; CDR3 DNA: TGTGCCAGCTCCGCAGGAGGCGTAACTGAAGCTTTCTTT; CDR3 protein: CASSAGGVTEAFF
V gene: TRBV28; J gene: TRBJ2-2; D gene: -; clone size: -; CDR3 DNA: TGTGCCAGCAGTTTACAGGGGTCGGACGGGGAGCTGTTTTTT; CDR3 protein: CASSLQGSDGELFF
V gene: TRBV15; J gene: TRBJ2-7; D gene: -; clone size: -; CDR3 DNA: TGTGCCACCAGTGAGACGACGCAACGCGAGCAGTACTTC; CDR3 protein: CATSETTQREQYF
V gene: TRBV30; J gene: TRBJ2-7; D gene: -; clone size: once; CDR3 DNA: TGTGCCTGGAGTTGGGCACCTACCGAGCAGTACTTC; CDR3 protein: CAWSWAPTEQYF
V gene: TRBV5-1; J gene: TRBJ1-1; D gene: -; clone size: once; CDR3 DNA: TGCGCCAGCAGCCCGGTTACGTCTCCCACTTCAGAAGCTTTCTTT; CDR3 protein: CASSPVTSPTSEAFF
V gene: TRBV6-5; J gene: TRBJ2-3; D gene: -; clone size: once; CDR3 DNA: TGTGCCAGCAGTTACGGGTCGGGAGATACGCAGTATTTT; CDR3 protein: CASSYGSGDTQYF
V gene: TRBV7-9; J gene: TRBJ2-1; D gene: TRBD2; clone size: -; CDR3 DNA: TGTGCCAGCAGCCCCGGGCTCGGACTAGCGGGCCGTTCACATGAGCAGTTCTTC; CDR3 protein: CASSPGLGLAGRSHEQFF
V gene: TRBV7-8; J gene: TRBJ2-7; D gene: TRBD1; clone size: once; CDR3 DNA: TGTGCCAGCAGACCCACCGGGACAGCCTACGAGCAGTACTTC; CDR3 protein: CASRPTGTAYEQYF
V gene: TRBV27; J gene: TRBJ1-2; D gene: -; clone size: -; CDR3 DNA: TGTGCCAGCAGTTTACGTCAGGGGATCTATGGCTACACCTTC; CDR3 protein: CASSLRQGIYGYTF
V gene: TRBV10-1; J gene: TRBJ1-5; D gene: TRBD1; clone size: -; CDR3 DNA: TGCGCCAGCACCCTGACAGGGTCCAATCAGCCCCAGCATTTT; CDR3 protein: CASTLTGSNQPQHF
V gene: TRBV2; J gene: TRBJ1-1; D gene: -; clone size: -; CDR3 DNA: TGTGCCAGCATTGGAATCCGCGCTGAAGCTTTCTTT; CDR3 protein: CASIGIRAEAFF
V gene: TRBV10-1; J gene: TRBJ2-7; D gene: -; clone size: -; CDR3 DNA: TGCGCCAGCAGTGAGTCACCCGGGGGAGGGCAGTACTTC; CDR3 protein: CASSESPGGGQYF
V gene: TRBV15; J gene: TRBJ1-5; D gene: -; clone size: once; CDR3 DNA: TGTGCCACCAGTGTTCCCCGGGGTCAGCCCCAGCATTTT; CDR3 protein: CATSVPRGQPQHF
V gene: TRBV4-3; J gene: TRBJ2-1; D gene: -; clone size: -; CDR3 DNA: TGCGCCAGCAGCCAGGGGAACAGGATGGGAGATGAGCAGTTCTTC; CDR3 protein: CASSQGNRMGDEQFF
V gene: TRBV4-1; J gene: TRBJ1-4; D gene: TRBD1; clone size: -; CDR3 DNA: TGCGCCAGCAGCCAAGCCGGGACAGGGCCGAATGAAAAACTGTTTTTT; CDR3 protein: CASSQAGTGPNEKLFF
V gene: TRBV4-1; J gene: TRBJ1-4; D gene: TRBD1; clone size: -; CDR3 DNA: TGCGCCAGCAGCGAACCTCCGGGACAGGGGACTGACGCAACTAATGAAAAACTGTTTTTT; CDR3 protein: CASSEPPGQGTDATNEKLFF
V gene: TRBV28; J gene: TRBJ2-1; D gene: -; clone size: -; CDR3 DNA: TGTGCCAGCAGTTTCGGGGCCACAGGGTCCAATGAGCAGTTCTTC; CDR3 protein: CASSFGATGSNEQFF
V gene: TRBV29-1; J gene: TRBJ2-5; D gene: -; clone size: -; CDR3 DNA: TGCAGCGTTGTTGAGGGGCCCGGGGTAGAGACCCAGTACTTC; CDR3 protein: CSVVEGPGVETQYF